This TCR beta chain was identified in a study of cytomegalovirus exposure and HLA in healthy donors. This CDR3 is built from 13 residues. CDR1 and CDR2 (germline): SNHLY, FYNNEI. V was clipped by 4 bases and J by 4 bases; unmatched bases: 3. Here immunoSEQ multiplex PCR was the method, and the copy in TCRdb shows in-frame clones only, minus some. The table lists fewer than 100,000 clones, approximately 90% of them singletons. V gene TRBV2 combines with J gene TRBJ1-2; 7 nucleotides align to TRBD1. The TCR was taken from a man aged 25-45 years in good health and CMV-seronegative. Material: PBMCs. The CDR3 loop reads CASSVKGAYGYTF. The DNA of the CDR3 is TGTGCCAGCAGTGTAAAGGGGGCCTATGGCTACACCTTC.